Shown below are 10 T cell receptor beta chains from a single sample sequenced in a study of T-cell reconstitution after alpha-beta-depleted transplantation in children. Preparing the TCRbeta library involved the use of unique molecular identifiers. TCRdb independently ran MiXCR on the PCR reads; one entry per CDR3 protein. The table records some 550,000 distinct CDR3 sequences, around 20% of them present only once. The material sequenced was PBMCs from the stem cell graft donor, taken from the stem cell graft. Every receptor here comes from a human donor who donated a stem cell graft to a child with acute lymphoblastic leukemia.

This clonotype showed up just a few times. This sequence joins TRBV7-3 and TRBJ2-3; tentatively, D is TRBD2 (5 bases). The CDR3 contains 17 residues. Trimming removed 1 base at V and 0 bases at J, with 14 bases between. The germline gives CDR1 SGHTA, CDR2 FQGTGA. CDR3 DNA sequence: TGTGCCAGCAGCTTAAGCCTCGGCGGGCCTAGCACAGATACGCAGTATTTT. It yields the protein CASSLSLGGPSTDTQYF.

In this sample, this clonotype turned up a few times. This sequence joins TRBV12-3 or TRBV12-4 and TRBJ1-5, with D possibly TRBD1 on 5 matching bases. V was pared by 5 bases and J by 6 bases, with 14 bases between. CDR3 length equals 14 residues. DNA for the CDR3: TGTGCCAGCAGTCACGGGACTCAAGGTCAGCCCCAGCATTTT. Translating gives CASSHGTQGQPQHF.

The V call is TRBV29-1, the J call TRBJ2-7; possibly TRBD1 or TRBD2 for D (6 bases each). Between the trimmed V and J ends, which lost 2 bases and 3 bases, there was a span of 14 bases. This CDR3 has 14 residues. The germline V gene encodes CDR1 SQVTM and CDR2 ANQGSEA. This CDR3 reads CSVESPQGGYEQYF. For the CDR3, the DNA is TGCAGCGTTGAATCCCCACAGGGAGGCTACGAGCAGTACTTC.

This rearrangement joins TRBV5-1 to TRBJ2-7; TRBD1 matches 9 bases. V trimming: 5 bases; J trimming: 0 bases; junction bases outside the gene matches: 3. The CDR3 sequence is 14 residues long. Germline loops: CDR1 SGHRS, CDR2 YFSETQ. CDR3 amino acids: CASRDRGVSYEQYF. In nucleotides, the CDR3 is TGCGCCAGCAGAGACAGGGGGGTCTCCTACGAGCAGTACTTC.

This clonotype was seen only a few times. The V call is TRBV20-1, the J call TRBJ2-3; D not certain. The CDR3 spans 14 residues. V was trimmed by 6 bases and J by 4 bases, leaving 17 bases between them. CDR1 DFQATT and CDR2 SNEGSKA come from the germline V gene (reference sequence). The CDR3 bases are TGCAGTGCCGATCTAGAGCAGAATGCAGATACGCAGTATTTT. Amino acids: CSADLEQNADTQYF.

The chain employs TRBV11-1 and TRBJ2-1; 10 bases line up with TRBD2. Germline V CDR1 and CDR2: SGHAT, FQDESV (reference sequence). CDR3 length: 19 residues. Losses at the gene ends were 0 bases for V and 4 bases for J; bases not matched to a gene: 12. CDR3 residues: CASSLALKLERGGYNEQFF. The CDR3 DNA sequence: TGTGCCAGCAGCTTAGCGTTGAAGCTAGAGCGGGGGGGATACAATGAGCAGTTCTTC. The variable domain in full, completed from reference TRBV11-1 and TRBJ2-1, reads EAEVAQSPRYKITEKSQAVAFWCDPISGHATLYWYRQILGQGPELLVQFQDESVVDDSQLPKDRFSAERLKGVDSTLKIQPAELGDSAMYLCASSLALKLERGGYNEQFFGPGTRLTVL.

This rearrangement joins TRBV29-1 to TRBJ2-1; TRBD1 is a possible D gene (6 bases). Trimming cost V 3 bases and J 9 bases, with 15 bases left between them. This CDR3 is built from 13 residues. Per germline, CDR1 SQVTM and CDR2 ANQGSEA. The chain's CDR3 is CSVEGDTGPEQFF. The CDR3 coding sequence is TGCAGCGTTGAGGGGGACACGGGGCCTGAGCAGTTCTTC.

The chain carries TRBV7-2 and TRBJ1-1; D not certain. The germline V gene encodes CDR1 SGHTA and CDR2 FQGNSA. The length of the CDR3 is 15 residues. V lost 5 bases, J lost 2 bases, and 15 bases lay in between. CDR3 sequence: CASSPHRGVNTEAFF. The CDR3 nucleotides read TGTGCCAGCAGCCCCCATCGCGGGGTAAACACTGAAGCTTTCTTT.

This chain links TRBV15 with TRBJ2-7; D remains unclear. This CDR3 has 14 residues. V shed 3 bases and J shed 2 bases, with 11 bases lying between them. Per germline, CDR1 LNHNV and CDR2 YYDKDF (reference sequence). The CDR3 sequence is CATSSESYPYEQYF. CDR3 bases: TGTGCCACCAGCAGCGAATCTTACCCCTACGAGCAGTACTTC.

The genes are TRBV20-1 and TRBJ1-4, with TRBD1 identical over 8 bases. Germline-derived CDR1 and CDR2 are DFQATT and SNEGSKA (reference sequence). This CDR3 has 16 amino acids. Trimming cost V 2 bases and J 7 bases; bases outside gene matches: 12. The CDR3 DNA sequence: TGCAGTGCTAGAAAGACAGGGGAGGAGAGGATTGAAAAACTGTTTTTT. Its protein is CSARKTGEERIEKLFF.